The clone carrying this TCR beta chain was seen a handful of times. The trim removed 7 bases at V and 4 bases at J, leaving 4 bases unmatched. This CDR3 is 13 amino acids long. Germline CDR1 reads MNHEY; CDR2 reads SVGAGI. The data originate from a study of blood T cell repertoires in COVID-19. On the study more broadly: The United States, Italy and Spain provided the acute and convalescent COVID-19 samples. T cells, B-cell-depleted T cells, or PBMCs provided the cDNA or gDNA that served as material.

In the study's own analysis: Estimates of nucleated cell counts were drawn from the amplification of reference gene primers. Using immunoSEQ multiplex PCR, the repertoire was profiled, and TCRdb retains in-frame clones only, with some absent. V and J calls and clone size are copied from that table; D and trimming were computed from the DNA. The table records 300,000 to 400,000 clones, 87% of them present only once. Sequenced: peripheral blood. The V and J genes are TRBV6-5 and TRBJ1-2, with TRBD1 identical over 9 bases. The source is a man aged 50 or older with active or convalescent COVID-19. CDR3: CASTLDRGYGYTF. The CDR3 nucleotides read TGTGCCAGCACTTTGGACAGGGGCTATGGCTACACCTTC.